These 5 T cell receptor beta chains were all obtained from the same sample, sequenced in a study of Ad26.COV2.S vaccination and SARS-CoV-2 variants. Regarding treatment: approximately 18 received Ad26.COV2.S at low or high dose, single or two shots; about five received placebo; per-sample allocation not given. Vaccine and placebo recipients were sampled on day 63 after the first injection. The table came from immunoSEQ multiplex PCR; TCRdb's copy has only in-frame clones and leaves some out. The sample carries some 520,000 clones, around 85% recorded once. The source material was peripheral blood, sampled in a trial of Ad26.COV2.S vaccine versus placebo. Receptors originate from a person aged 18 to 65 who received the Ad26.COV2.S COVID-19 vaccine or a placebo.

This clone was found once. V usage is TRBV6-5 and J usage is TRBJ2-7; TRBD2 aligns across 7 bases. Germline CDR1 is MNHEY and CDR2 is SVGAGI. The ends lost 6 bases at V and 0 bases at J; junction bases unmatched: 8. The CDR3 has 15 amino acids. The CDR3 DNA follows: TGTGCCAGCAGGACTGTCGGACTAGGCTCCTACGAGCAGTACTTC. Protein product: CASRTVGLGSYEQYF.

CDR3 coding DNA: TGTGCCAGCAGCTTCCAACTCGAGCAGTACTTC. Its protein is CASSFQLEQYF. The gene calls are TRBV7-9 and TRBJ2-7; no clear D. Germline CDR1 and CDR2: SEHNR and FQNEAQ (reference sequence). The CDR3 consists of 11 residues. Deletions cut 3 bases from V and 6 bases from J, with 6 bases between.

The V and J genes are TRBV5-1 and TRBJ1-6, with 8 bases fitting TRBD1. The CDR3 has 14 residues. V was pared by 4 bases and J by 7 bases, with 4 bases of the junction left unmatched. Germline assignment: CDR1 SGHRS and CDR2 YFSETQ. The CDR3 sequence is CASSRTGRNSPLHF. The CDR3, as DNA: TGCGCCAGCAGCCGGACAGGGAGAAATTCACCCCTCCACTTT.

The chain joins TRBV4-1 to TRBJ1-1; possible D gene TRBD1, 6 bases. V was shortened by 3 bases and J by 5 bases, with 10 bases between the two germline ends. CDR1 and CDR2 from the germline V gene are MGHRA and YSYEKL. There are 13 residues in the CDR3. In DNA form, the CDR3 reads TGCGCCAGCAGCCAGGGGGCCGGGACTGAAGCTTTCTTT. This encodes CASSQGAGTEAFF.

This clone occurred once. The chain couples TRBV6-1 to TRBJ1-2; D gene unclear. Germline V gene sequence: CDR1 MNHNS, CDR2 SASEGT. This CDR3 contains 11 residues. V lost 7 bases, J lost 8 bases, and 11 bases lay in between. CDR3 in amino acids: CASTRARGYTF. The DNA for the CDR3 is TGTGCCAGCACGCGGGCACGGGGCTACACCTTC.